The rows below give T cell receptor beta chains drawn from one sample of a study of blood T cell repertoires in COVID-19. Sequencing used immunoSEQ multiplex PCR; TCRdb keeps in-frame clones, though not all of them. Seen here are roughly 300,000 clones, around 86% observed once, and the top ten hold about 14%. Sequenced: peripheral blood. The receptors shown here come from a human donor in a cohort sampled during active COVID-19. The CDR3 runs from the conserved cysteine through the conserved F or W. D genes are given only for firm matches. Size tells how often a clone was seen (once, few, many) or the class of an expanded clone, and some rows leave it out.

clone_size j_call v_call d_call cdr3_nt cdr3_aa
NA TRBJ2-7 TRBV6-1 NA TGTGCCAGCAGTGACAGCTACGAGCAGTACTTC CASSDSYEQYF
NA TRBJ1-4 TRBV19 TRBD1 TGTGCCACCGCGAAGGACAGGGGTGGTGAAAAACTGTTTTTT CATAKDRGGEKLFF
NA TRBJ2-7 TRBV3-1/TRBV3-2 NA TGTGCCAGCAGCCAGGTGGGAGCTGCCCCCTACGAGCAGTACTTC CASSQVGAAPYEQYF
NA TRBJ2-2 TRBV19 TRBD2 TGTGCCAGTAGTATCCCCTTCACTAGCGGGGGGGAGCTGTTTTTT CASSIPFTSGGELFF
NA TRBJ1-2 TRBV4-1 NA TGCGCCAGCAGCCCGCTGACAGCTAACTATGGCTACACCTTC CASSPLTANYGYTF
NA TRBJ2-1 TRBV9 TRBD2 TGTGCCAGCAGCGTAGAATGGGGGGAGGGCCCTCATAATGAGCAGTTCTTC CASSVEWGEGPHNEQFF
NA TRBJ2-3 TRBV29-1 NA TGCAGCGGGGGGCGCGATACGCAGTATTTT CSGGRDTQYF
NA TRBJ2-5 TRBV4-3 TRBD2 TGCGCCAGCAGCCAAGATCGACTAGCGGGAAGGGAGACCCAGTACTTC CASSQDRLAGRETQYF
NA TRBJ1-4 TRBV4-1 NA TGCGCCAGCAGCGGTAGACACTTTGCAACTAATGAAAAACTGTTTTTT CASSGRHFATNEKLFF
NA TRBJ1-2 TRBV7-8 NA TGTGCCAGCAGCGGACGAGGGTGGACAGTGAGGGGGACCTATGGCTACACCTTC CASSGRGWTVRGTYGYTF
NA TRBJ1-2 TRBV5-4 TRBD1 TGTGCCAGCATCAATGGAGGGGCAGGGGGCGGTGGCTACACCTTC CASINGGAGGGGYTF
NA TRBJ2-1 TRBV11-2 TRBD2 TGTGCCAGCAGCTCACTAGCGGGAAGGTTGAATGAGCAGTTCTTC CASSSLAGRLNEQFF
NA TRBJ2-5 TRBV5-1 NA TGCGCCAGCAGCTTGGGGAGCAGCGGGGAGACCCAGTACTTC CASSLGSSGETQYF
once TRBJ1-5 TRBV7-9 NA TGTGCCAGCAGCTTATTTGGTAGCCAGGCCCAGGGCGATCAGCCCCAGCATTTT CASSLFGSQAQGDQPQHF